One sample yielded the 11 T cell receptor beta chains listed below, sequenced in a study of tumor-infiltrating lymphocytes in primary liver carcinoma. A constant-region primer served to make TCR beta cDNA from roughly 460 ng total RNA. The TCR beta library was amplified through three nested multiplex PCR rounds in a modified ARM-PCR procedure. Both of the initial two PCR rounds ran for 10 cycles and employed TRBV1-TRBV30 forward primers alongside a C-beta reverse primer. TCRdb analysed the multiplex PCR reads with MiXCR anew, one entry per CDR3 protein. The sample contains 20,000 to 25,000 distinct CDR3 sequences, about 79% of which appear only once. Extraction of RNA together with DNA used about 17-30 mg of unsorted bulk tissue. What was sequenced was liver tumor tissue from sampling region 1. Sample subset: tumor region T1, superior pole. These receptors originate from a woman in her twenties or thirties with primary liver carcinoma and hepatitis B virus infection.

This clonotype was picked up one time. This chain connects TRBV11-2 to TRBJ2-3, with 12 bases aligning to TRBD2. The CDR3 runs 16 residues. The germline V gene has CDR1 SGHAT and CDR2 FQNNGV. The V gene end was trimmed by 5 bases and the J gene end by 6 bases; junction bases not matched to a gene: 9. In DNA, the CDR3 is TGTGCCAGCAGCGCGGGACTAGCGGGCACTGTCGATACGCAGTATTTT. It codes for CASSAGLAGTVDTQYF.

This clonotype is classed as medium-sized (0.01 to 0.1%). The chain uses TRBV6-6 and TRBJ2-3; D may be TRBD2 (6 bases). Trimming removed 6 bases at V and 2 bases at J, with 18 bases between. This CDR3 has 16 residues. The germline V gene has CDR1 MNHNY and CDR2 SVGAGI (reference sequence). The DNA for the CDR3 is TGTGCCAGCAGCTGGGACTCGACCCCCAACACAGATACGCAGTATTTT. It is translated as CASSWDSTPNTDTQYF.

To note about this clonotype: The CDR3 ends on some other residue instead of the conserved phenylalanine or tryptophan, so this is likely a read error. CDR3 in amino acids: CASRYTWGRAEAFS. In nucleotides, the CDR3 is TGTGCCAGCAGATACACATGGGGGAGGGCTGAAGCTTTCTCT. The genes are TRBV11-2 and TRBJ1-1; D might be TRBD1 (5 bases). Trimming removed 6 bases from V and 6 bases from J, with 17 bases in between. The V gene's germline CDR1 is SGHAT and CDR2 FQNNGV. The CDR3 contains 14 residues.

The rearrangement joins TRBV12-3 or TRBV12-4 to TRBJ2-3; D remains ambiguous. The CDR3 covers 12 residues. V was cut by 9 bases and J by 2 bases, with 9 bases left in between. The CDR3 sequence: CASYQYTDTQYF. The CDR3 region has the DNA TGTGCCAGTTATCAGTACACAGATACGCAGTATTTT.

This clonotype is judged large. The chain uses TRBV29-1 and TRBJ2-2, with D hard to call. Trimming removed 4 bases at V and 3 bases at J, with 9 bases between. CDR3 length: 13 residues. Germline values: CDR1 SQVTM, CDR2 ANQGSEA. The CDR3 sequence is CSVGRRDTGELFF. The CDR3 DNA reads TGCAGCGTTGGGAGACGAGACACCGGGGAGCTGTTTTTT.

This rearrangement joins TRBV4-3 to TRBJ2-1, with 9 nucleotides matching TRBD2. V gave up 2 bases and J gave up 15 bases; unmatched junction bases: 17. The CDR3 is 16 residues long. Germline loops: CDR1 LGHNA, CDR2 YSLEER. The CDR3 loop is CASSQNVAGARGGLFF. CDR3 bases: TGCGCCAGCAGCCAAAACGTAGCGGGAGCCAGAGGTGGGCTGTTCTTC.

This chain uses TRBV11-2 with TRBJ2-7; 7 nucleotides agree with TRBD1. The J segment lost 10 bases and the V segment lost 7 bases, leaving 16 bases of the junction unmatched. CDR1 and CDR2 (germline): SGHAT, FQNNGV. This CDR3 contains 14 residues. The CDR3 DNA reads TGTGCCAGCATCCGCCCCAGGATAGGGGGCGACCAGTACTTC. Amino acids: CASIRPRIGGDQYF.

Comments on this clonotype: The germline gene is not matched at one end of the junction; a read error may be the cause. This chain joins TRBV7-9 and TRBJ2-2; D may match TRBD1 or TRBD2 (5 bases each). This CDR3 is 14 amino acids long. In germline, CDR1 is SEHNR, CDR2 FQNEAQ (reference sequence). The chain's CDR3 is CASSLTHRDGELFF. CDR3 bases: TGTGCCAGCAGCTTGACACATAGGGACGGGGAGTTGTTTTTT.

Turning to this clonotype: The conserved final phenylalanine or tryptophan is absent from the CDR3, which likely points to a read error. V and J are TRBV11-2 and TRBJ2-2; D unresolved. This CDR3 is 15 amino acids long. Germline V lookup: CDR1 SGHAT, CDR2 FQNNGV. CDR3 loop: CSSSLDQTVTGELFI. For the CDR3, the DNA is TGTTCCAGCAGCTTAGATCAGACTGTAACCGGGGAGCTGTTTATT.

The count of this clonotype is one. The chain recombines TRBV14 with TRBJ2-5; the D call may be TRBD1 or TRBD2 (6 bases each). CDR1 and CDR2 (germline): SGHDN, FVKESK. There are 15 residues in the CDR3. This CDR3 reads CASGQDRSSQETQYF. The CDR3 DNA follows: TGTGCTAGCGGCCAAGACAGGTCTTCCCAAGAGACCCAGTACTTC.

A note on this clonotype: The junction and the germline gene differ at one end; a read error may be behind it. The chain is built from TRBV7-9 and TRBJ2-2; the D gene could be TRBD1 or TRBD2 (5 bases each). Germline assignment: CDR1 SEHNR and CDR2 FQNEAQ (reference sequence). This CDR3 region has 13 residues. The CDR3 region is CASSKGNTGELFF. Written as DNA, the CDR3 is TGTGCCAGCAGTAAGGGGAACACCGGGGAACTGTTTTTT.